The clone carrying this T cell receptor (beta chain) was seen a handful of times. Its antigen remains unidentified. The CDR3 contains 15 residues. Germline CDR1 reads DFQATT; CDR2 reads SNEGSKA (reference sequence). The trim removed 4 bases at V and 4 bases at J, leaving 10 bases unmatched. The entry originates in a study of blood T cells in healthy people across ages. The authors ran a second PCR of 7 to 11 cycles using a sample-barcoded 5' primer and a J-beta primer mix. TCRdb re-called the 5' RACE reads through MiXCR, storing one row per CDR3 protein. The repertoire holds 700,000 to 850,000 distinct CDR3 sequences, with roughly 34% as singletons. Points from the study as a whole: Changes in expanded clonotypes were possibly confounded, as the CMV status of donors was unknown. It was held that the diversity estimates obtained from one million T cells were underestimates.

V gene TRBV20-1 combines with J gene TRBJ2-4; 7 bases are a match to TRBD1. Sequences were obtained from blood. This sequence was found in a man aged 18 to 35 in good health. The CDR3 nucleotides read TGCAGTGCTACTAGGCCCGGGACAGATAAAAACATTCAGTACTTC. Amino acid sequence: CSATRPGTDKNIQYF.